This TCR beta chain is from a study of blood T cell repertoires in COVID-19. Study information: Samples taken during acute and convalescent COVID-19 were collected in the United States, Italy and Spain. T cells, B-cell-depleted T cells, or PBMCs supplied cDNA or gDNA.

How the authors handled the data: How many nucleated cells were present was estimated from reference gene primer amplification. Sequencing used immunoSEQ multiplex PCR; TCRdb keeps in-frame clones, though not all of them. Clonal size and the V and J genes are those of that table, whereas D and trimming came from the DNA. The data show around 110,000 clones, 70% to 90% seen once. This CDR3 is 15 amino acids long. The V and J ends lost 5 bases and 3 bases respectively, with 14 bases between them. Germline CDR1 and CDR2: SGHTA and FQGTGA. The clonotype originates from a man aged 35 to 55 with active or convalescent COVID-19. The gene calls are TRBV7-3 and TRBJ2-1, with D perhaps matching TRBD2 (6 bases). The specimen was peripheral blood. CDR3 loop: CASSPASASYNEQFF. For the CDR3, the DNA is TGTGCCAGCAGCCCCGCTAGCGCTAGCTACAATGAGCAGTTCTTC.